The 18 T cell receptor beta chains below all came from one sample that was sequenced in a study of control samples from healthy donors and cancer patients (dated by TCRdb to between 2020 and 2021). Libraries were constructed by the immunoSEQ multiplex PCR assay. TCRdb stores this immuneACCESS table with in-frame sequences only. Part of the clones is absent; in the studies checked, under half of the shortfall reflects unresolved V genes, and no reason is known for the rest. The sample table contains about 140,000 clones; only one count was recorded for roughly nine tenths of them. The top ten hold about 7.6% of the sample. Sequenced material: blood. The receptors here all came from a man younger than 35 in good health.

The chain uses TRBV30 and TRBJ2-2, with D unclear. Germline-derived CDR1 and CDR2 are GTSNPN and SVGIG (reference sequence). CDR3 size: 15 residues. V was cut by 1 base and J by 0 bases, with 9 bases left in between. For the CDR3, the DNA is TGTGCCTGGAGTGCCCTCGTCCCGAACACCGGGGAGCTGTTTTTT. Residues: CAWSALVPNTGELFF.

This sequence joins TRBV3-1 (or the pseudogene TRBV3-2) and TRBJ1-2, with D uncertain. The CDR3 length is 17 residues. Per germline, CDR1 LGHDT and CDR2 YNNKEL (reference sequence). V was clipped by 5 bases and J by 7 bases, with 26 bases between them. In DNA form, the CDR3 reads TGTGCCAGCAGCTCCAGCTATAACACGGGATTTACTAGTGGCTACACCTTC. Translated: CASSSSYNTGFTSGYTF.

This rearrangement joins TRBV6-1 to TRBJ2-3; 12 nucleotides agree with TRBD2. This CDR3 spans 19 amino acids. J gave up 5 bases and V 2 bases, and 14 bases lay outside the gene matches. Germline CDR1 and CDR2: MNHNS and SASEGT. The CDR3 coding sequence is TGTGCCAGCAGTGAATCTTTCTCCCCTAGCGGGGGGGCCAAAGATACGCAGTATTTT. The encoded protein is CASSESFSPSGGAKDTQYF.

This chain connects TRBV14 to TRBJ2-1; a possible D gene is TRBD1 (6 bases). Germline lookup yields CDR1 SGHDN and CDR2 FVKESK. V shed 4 bases and J shed 6 bases, with 10 bases lying between them. The CDR3 runs to 13 residues. The DNA for the CDR3 is TGTGCCAGCAGCCCAGGACAGTTCAATGAGCAGTTCTTC. Encoded protein: CASSPGQFNEQFF.

The CDR3 nucleotides are TGTGCCAGCAGCCTTTTTAGTGGGGGCAGCAACAATGAGCAGTTCTTC. Its translation: CASSLFSGGSNNEQFF. V gene TRBV16 combines with J gene TRBJ2-1; D is possibly TRBD1 (6 bases). The CDR3 is 16 residues long. The germline V gene has CDR1 KGHSY and CDR2 FQNENV. The V end lost 4 bases, the J end lost 5 bases, and 18 bases lay between the germline ends.

The chain carries TRBV6-1 and TRBJ2-7; no definite D call. V was cut by 0 bases and J by 2 bases, with 11 bases left in between. The CDR3 contains 15 residues. The V gene's germline CDR1 is MNHNS and CDR2 SASEGT. The CDR3 reads CASSEARQVAYEQYF. The CDR3 DNA is TGTGCCAGCAGTGAAGCGCGCCAGGTGGCCTACGAGCAGTACTTC.

The V and J genes are TRBV11-1 and TRBJ1-1; perhaps TRBD1 as D (5 bases). V lost 8 bases and J 0 bases, leaving 16 bases between the germline ends. CDR1 and CDR2 (germline): SGHAT, FQDESV (reference sequence). The CDR3 spans 15 residues. DNA for the CDR3: TGTGCCAGCGGAATTCAGGGAGGGGTGAACACTGAAGCTTTCTTT. Protein: CASGIQGGVNTEAFF.

This chain uses TRBV28 with TRBJ1-2; D may be TRBD1 (6 bases). This CDR3 region has 16 residues. Between the trimmed V and J ends, which lost 1 base and 5 bases, there was a span of 17 bases. Germline V CDR1 and CDR2: MDHEN, SYDVKM. Here the CDR3 reads CASSLSAAGALYGYTF. The DNA of the CDR3 is TGTGCCAGCAGTTTATCCGCTGCGGGGGCACTTTATGGCTACACCTTC.

The chain is built from TRBV4-3 and TRBJ2-5; D might be TRBD1 or TRBD2, each matching 5 bases. The CDR3 has 15 amino acids. Germline values: CDR1 LGHNA, CDR2 YSLEER. Trimming removed 4 bases from V and 4 bases from J, with 16 bases in between. CDR3 in DNA: TGCGCCAGCAGCCCCACTGGGGGTTTAGGAGAGACCCAGTACTTC. Residues: CASSPTGGLGETQYF.

V gene TRBV5-1 combines with J gene TRBJ1-4; 7 nucleotides align to TRBD1. Per germline, CDR1 SGHRS and CDR2 YFSETQ. The CDR3 is 15 amino acids. V gave up 4 bases and J gave up 6 bases; unmatched junction bases: 9. The CDR3 nucleotides are TGCGCCAGCAGCCCGGAGACAGGGATATATGAAAAACTGTTTTTT. It specifies CASSPETGIYEKLFF.

The rearrangement uses TRBV4-2 and TRBJ2-2, with D hard to call. The V end was cut by 4 bases, the J end by 5 bases, with 8 bases between. The CDR3 is 13 residues long. From germline, CDR1 is LGHNA and CDR2 YNFKEQ. CDR3 region: CASSPYSTGELFF. The CDR3 coding sequence is TGTGCCAGCAGCCCCTATAGTACCGGGGAGCTGTTTTTT.

DNA for the CDR3: TGCGCCAGCAGCTTGGGGACAGGGTGGCCTGAAGCTTTCTTT. The encoded protein is CASSLGTGWPEAFF. The chain combines TRBV5-1 with TRBJ1-1; 8 positions match TRBD1. CDR3 length equals 14 residues. Germline V gene data show CDR1 as SGHRS and CDR2 as YFSETQ. With 0 bases clipped from V and 6 bases from J, the junction kept 4 bases outside the gene matches.

The CDR3 coding sequence is TGCGCCAGCAGCTTGTCTTTCTCGAATGGGGGTGGCTATGGCTACACCTTC. Amino acids: CASSLSFSNGGGYGYTF. The V call is TRBV5-1, the J call TRBJ1-2; possibly TRBD1 for D (5 bases). V lost 1 base to trimming and J lost 4 bases, with 20 bases between them. The CDR3 is 17 amino acids. Germline loops: CDR1 SGHRS, CDR2 YFSETQ.

The rearrangement uses TRBV7-9 and TRBJ1-6; D not resolved. Germline V gene sequence: CDR1 SEHNR, CDR2 FQNEAQ (reference sequence). V dropped 1 base and J dropped 7 bases, with 14 bases sitting between them. CDR3 length: 16 residues. As DNA, the CDR3 is TGTGCCAGCAGCTTAGTTTTGGGGAATCGGAATTCACCCCTCCACTTT. It translates to CASSLVLGNRNSPLHF.

The J gene is TRBJ1-1, the V gene TRBV30; the D gene is possibly TRBD1 (6 bases). CDR3 size: 14 residues. Trimming cost V 3 bases and J 0 bases, with 11 bases left between them. CDR1 and CDR2 from the germline V gene are GTSNPN and SVGIG (reference sequence). The chain's CDR3 is CAWSQGIMNTEAFF. Here the CDR3 DNA reads TGTGCCTGGAGCCAGGGGATAATGAACACTGAAGCTTTCTTT.

The rearrangement uses TRBV10-3 and TRBJ1-5; 11 bases align to TRBD1. This CDR3 is built from 17 residues. Germline CDR1 is ENHRY and CDR2 is SYGVKD. The J segment lost 0 bases and the V segment lost 3 bases, leaving 4 bases of the junction unmatched. The CDR3 region is CAISEGTGGYSNQPQHF. The CDR3 nucleotides are TGTGCCATCAGTGAAGGGACAGGGGGGTATAGCAATCAGCCCCAGCATTTT.

The rearrangement joins TRBV10-3 to TRBJ1-4; TRBD1 aligns across 10 bases. Germline V gives CDR1 ENHRY, CDR2 SYGVKD. Losses at the gene ends were 6 bases for V and 3 bases for J; bases not matched to a gene: 1. The CDR3 contains 14 residues. For the CDR3, the DNA is TGTGCCATCAGGGGGACAGGGGCTAATGAAAAACTGTTTTTT. Translation gives CAIRGTGANEKLFF.

The chain joins TRBV9 to TRBJ1-6; D call uncertain. The CDR3 runs 13 residues. In germline, CDR1 is SGDLS, CDR2 YYNGEE. Trimming took off 4 bases at V and 6 bases at J, with 8 bases between the two ends. CDR3 in amino acids: CASSPEINSPLHF. The DNA of the CDR3 is TGTGCCAGCAGCCCCGAAATTAATTCACCCCTCCACTTT.